The rows below give T cell receptor beta chains drawn from one sample of a study of OX40 agonist ivuxolimab in advanced cancers. TCRdb keeps only in-frame clones here, not all; method: immunoSEQ multiplex PCR. The sample consists of roughly 100,000 clones, 90% of them appearing once. The sequences come from CD4+ or CD8+ T cells sorted from blood, collected in a trial of the OX40 agonist ivuxolimab. The receptors were gathered from an adult with an advanced solid tumor such as melanoma, head and neck, liver or kidney cancer. CDR3s include the opening cysteine and the closing phenylalanine or tryptophan. The D gene is left open where the match is weak. Expanded clones get a size class; other rows say once, few or many, or leave the size out.

D gene: .
V gene: TRBV16
J gene: TRBJ2-2
clone size: .
CDR3 DNA: TGTGCCAGCAGCCAGTCGACCGCCGGGGAGCTGTTTTTT
CDR3 protein: CASSQSTAGELFF

D gene: .
V gene: TRBV6-5
J gene: TRBJ2-5
clone size: .
CDR3 DNA: TGTGCCAGCAGTTACTCGCGGTGGGAGTGGGAGACCCAGTACTTC
CDR3 protein: CASSYSRWEWETQYF

D gene: .
V gene: TRBV30
J gene: TRBJ1-6
clone size: .
CDR3 DNA: TGTGCCTGGAGTAGGACCTACTATAATTCACCCCTCCACTTT
CDR3 protein: CAWSRTYYNSPLHF

D gene: TRBD1
V gene: TRBV7-9
J gene: TRBJ2-7
clone size: .
CDR3 DNA: TGTGCCAGCACCGACCGGGACAGGGGCCACGAGCAGTACTTC
CDR3 protein: CASTDRDRGHEQYF

D gene: .
V gene: TRBV5-1
J gene: TRBJ1-2
clone size: .
CDR3 DNA: TGCGCCAGCAGCTTCGGGGGTGCAAACTATGGCTACACCTTC
CDR3 protein: CASSFGGANYGYTF

D gene: .
V gene: TRBV14
J gene: TRBJ2-7
clone size: .
CDR3 DNA: TGTGCCAGCAGCCAAGATACTGAATACTACGAGCAGTACTTC
CDR3 protein: CASSQDTEYYEQYF

D gene: TRBD1
V gene: TRBV10-3
J gene: TRBJ2-7
clone size: .
CDR3 DNA: TGTGCCATGGCAGGGGGCGAATTATCCTACGAGCAGTACTTC
CDR3 protein: CAMAGGELSYEQYF

D gene: .
V gene: TRBV9
J gene: TRBJ2-3
clone size: .
CDR3 DNA: TGTGCCAGCAAGGGACCTAACACAGATACGCAGTATTTT
CDR3 protein: CASKGPNTDTQYF

D gene: .
V gene: TRBV19
J gene: TRBJ2-1
clone size: .
CDR3 DNA: TGTGCCAGTAGTCCCGCAGGTTCCTACAATGAGCAGTTCTTC
CDR3 protein: CASSPAGSYNEQFF

D gene: .
V gene: TRBV28
J gene: TRBJ2-7
clone size: .
CDR3 DNA: TGTGCCAGCAGTTTTGGCCGGAGCTGGGGGGTCCACGAGCAGTACTTC
CDR3 protein: CASSFGRSWGVHEQYF

D gene: .
V gene: TRBV18
J gene: TRBJ1-3
clone size: .
CDR3 DNA: TGTGCCAGCTCACCTATGGGCATGCCGGTCTGGCCTCAAACTGGAAACACCATATATTTT
CDR3 protein: CASSPMGMPVWPQTGNTIYF

D gene: TRBD2
V gene: TRBV7-6
J gene: TRBJ2-1
clone size: .
CDR3 DNA: TGTGCCAGCCGCCAGGGACTAGCTCATCTTGAGCAGTTCTTC
CDR3 protein: CASRQGLAHLEQFF

D gene: .
V gene: TRBV28
J gene: TRBJ2-7
clone size: .
CDR3 DNA: TGTGCCAGCAGCGGGAGACTCTACGAGCAGTACTTC
CDR3 protein: CASSGRLYEQYF

D gene: .
V gene: TRBV7-2
J gene: TRBJ2-3
clone size: .
CDR3 DNA: TGTGCCAGCAGCAACCCGGATGAGGTCACAGATACGCAGTATTTT
CDR3 protein: CASSNPDEVTDTQYF

D gene: .
V gene: TRBV6-5
J gene: TRBJ2-7
clone size: .
CDR3 DNA: TGTGCCAGCAGTTACGCGTTCCCCTCCTACGAGCAGTACTTC
CDR3 protein: CASSYAFPSYEQYF

D gene: .
V gene: TRBV7-9
J gene: TRBJ2-7
clone size: .
CDR3 DNA: TGTGCCAGCAGCCCTACAGGGTCCTACGAGCAGTACTTC
CDR3 protein: CASSPTGSYEQYF

D gene: .
V gene: TRBV27
J gene: TRBJ2-3
clone size: .
CDR3 DNA: TGTGCCAGCAGTTTATCGAATTCCCAAGCCTTCGGGACAGATACGCAGTATTTT
CDR3 protein: CASSLSNSQAFGTDTQYF

D gene: .
V gene: TRBV15
J gene: TRBJ1-1
clone size: few
CDR3 DNA: TGTGCCACCAGCAGAGATCGGCAGGGGAACACTGAAGCTTTCTTT
CDR3 protein: CATSRDRQGNTEAFF

D gene: .
V gene: TRBV7-9
J gene: TRBJ2-2
clone size: once
CDR3 DNA: TGTGCCAGCAGCTTAGATGGGTCAACCGGGGAGCTGTTTTTT
CDR3 protein: CASSLDGSTGELFF

D gene: .
V gene: TRBV4-3
J gene: TRBJ1-1
clone size: .
CDR3 DNA: TGCGCCAGCAGCCAAGTCGGACCACCTTTCTTT
CDR3 protein: CASSQVGPPFF

D gene: TRBD2
V gene: TRBV2
J gene: TRBJ2-1
clone size: .
CDR3 DNA: TGTGCCAGCAGCGGGGGCAGCGGGAGCTCCTACAATGAGCAGTTCTTC
CDR3 protein: CASSGGSGSSYNEQFF

D gene: .
V gene: TRBV7-8
J gene: TRBJ1-2
clone size: .
CDR3 DNA: TGTGCCAGCAGCTTTGGCAGCGACTATGGCTACACCTTC
CDR3 protein: CASSFGSDYGYTF

D gene: .
V gene: TRBV10-3
J gene: TRBJ2-3
clone size: once
CDR3 DNA: TGTGCCATCAGATTGACTAGCACAGATACGCAGTATTTT
CDR3 protein: CAIRLTSTDTQYF

D gene: .
V gene: TRBV5-6
J gene: TRBJ2-3
clone size: .
CDR3 DNA: TGTGCCAGCAGCTTAACCGGGGCCACAGATACGCAGTATTTT
CDR3 protein: CASSLTGATDTQYF

D gene: TRBD2
V gene: TRBV6-5
J gene: TRBJ2-1
clone size: .
CDR3 DNA: TGTGCCAGCTCGCTAGCGGGAGTATTATATGAGCAGTTCTTC
CDR3 protein: CASSLAGVLYEQFF

D gene: .
V gene: TRBV11-2
J gene: TRBJ2-7
clone size: once
CDR3 DNA: TGTGCCAGCAGCCTCTCGGACTTAGCCTACGAGCAGTACTTC
CDR3 protein: CASSLSDLAYEQYF

D gene: .
V gene: TRBV5-6
J gene: TRBJ1-4
clone size: .
CDR3 DNA: TGTGCCAGCAGCTTGGCGACAGGAGAGATGCTTGAAAAACTGTTTTTT
CDR3 protein: CASSLATGEMLEKLFF

D gene: TRBD1
V gene: TRBV5-4
J gene: TRBJ2-3
clone size: .
CDR3 DNA: TGTGCCAGCACTGGGACAGGCGGGGATACGCAGTATTTT
CDR3 protein: CASTGTGGDTQYF

D gene: .
V gene: TRBV27
J gene: TRBJ1-2
clone size: .
CDR3 DNA: TGTGCCAGCAGTGGGACCCCTCGACACTATGGCTACACCTTC
CDR3 protein: CASSGTPRHYGYTF

D gene: TRBD2
V gene: TRBV9
J gene: TRBJ2-5
clone size: .
CDR3 DNA: TGTGCCAGCAGCGGGCGGACTAGCGGGGTGCAAGAGACCCAGTACTTC
CDR3 protein: CASSGRTSGVQETQYF

D gene: .
V gene: TRBV2
J gene: TRBJ2-7
clone size: once
CDR3 DNA: TGTGCCAAACAGACAGGACCCACCTACGAGCAGTACTTC
CDR3 protein: CAKQTGPTYEQYF

D gene: .
V gene: TRBV28
J gene: TRBJ1-4
clone size: once
CDR3 DNA: TGTGCCAGCAGTAACCTTGGGGGGAGGGGGACTAATGAAAAACTGTTTTTT
CDR3 protein: CASSNLGGRGTNEKLFF

D gene: .
V gene: TRBV4-1
J gene: TRBJ2-7
clone size: .
CDR3 DNA: TGCGCCAGCAGCCAAGAAGGTAAGGGGCTGGACGAGCAGTACTTC
CDR3 protein: CASSQEGKGLDEQYF

D gene: .
V gene: TRBV4-1
J gene: TRBJ1-2
clone size: .
CDR3 DNA: TGCGCCAGCAGCCAAGAACGGCAGGACTATGGCTACACCTTC
CDR3 protein: CASSQERQDYGYTF

D gene: .
V gene: TRBV4-1
J gene: TRBJ2-7
clone size: once
CDR3 DNA: TGCGCCAGCAGCCAAGGAAGCGGATATTACGAGCAGTACTTC
CDR3 protein: CASSQGSGYYEQYF